A selection of T cell receptor beta chains follows, all from one sample in a study of OX40 agonist ivuxolimab in advanced cancers. The repertoire was sequenced with immunoSEQ multiplex PCR; TCRdb's copy has only in-frame clones and lacks some. The sample consists of 66,000 or so clones, 87% of them appearing once. The sequencing here drew on CD4+ or CD8+ T cells sorted from blood, taken in a trial of the OX40 agonist ivuxolimab. The receptors come from an adult with an advanced solid tumor such as melanoma, head and neck, liver or kidney cancer. Each CDR3 is given with its conserved first and last residue. The D gene is left open where the match is weak. Some rows have no size entry. The others give once, few or many, or a class for an expanded clone.

D,size,J,V,CDR3,DNA
TRBD1,once,TRBJ1-1,TRBV7-2,CASSLLQGATEAFF,TGTGCCAGCAGCTTATTACAGGGGGCCACTGAAGCTTTCTTT
-,-,TRBJ2-1,TRBV29-1,CSGRARVSYNEQFF,TGCAGCGGGAGGGCCAGGGTCTCCTACAATGAGCAGTTCTTC
-,once,TRBJ1-2,TRBV15,CATSRDDPGPGYTF,TGTGCCACCAGCAGAGATGATCCGGGTCCTGGCTACACCTTC
-,-,TRBJ1-1,TRBV5-4,CASSLKARGIEAFF,TGTGCCAGCAGCTTGAAGGCTAGGGGCATTGAAGCTTTCTTT
-,-,TRBJ1-1,TRBV28,CASSSITGRLNTEAFF,TGTGCCAGCAGTTCAATTACGGGACGGTTGAACACTGAAGCTTTCTTT
TRBD1,-,TRBJ1-2,TRBV4-1,CASSLQGVQRDGYTF,TGCGCCAGCAGCCTACAGGGGGTCCAAAGGGATGGCTACACCTTC
-,-,TRBJ1-3,TRBV6-1,CAFPPGIWIGNTIYF,TGTGCGTTTCCTCCCGGGATCTGGATCGGAAACACCATATATTTT
TRBD2,-,TRBJ2-1,TRBV11-2,CASSQHGGLAGSIYNEQFF,TGTGCCAGCAGCCAGCATGGGGGACTAGCGGGGTCCATCTACAATGAGCAGTTCTTC
-,-,TRBJ1-2,TRBV4-1,CASSQDRGPYGYTF,TGCGCCAGCAGCCAAGATAGAGGGCCATATGGCTACACCTTC
-,-,TRBJ2-1,TRBV27,CASSSFGVYNEQFF,TGTGCCAGCAGTTCATTCGGAGTCTACAATGAGCAGTTCTTC
TRBD1,-,TRBJ1-2,TRBV2,CASRPGTGGQGYTF,TGTGCCAGCAGGCCCGGGACAGGGGGTCAGGGCTACACCTTC
-,-,TRBJ2-5,TRBV19,CASSVPGMGETQYF,TGTGCCAGTAGTGTTCCGGGGATGGGGGAGACCCAGTACTTC
TRBD1,-,TRBJ2-1,TRBV7-2,CASSFGTEIKQFF,TGTGCCAGCAGCTTCGGGACAGAAATTAAGCAGTTCTTC
-,-,TRBJ1-3,TRBV18,CASSPQDNSGNTIYF,TGTGCCAGCTCACCCCAGGACAACTCTGGAAACACCATATATTTT
-,-,TRBJ2-7,TRBV7-9,CASSPWDVSYEQYF,TGTGCCAGCAGCCCTTGGGACGTCTCCTACGAGCAGTACTTC
-,-,TRBJ1-3,TRBV7-2,CASSSYAGPGNTIYF,TGTGCCAGCAGCTCCTATGCGGGGCCTGGAAACACCATATATTTT
-,-,TRBJ1-1,TRBV9,CASSPNPDRNTEAFF,TGTGCCAGCAGCCCGAACCCAGACAGGAACACTGAAGCTTTCTTT
TRBD2,once,TRBJ2-7,TRBV5-5,CASSLVRSVGLAGTYEQYF,TGTGCCAGCAGCTTGGTTCGGTCTGTTGGTCTAGCGGGAACGTACGAGCAGTACTTC
-,few,TRBJ1-1,TRBV19,CASSLQGPTEAFF,TGTGCCAGTAGTCTCCAAGGGCCCACTGAAGCTTTCTTT
-,-,TRBJ2-3,TRBV5-4,CASSEKSSTDTQYF,TGTGCCAGCAGCGAAAAGAGTAGCACAGATACGCAGTATTTT
-,-,TRBJ2-7,TRBV20-1,CSVPSYEQYF,TGCAGTGTTCCTTCCTACGAGCAGTACTTC
-,-,TRBJ2-7,TRBV6-6,CASSYSQGRYEQYF,TGTGCCAGCAGTTACTCCCAGGGAAGGTACGAGCAGTACTTC
-,-,TRBJ1-1,TRBV28,CAAIRGNTEAFF,TGTGCCGCGATTAGGGGGAACACTGAAGCTTTCTTT
-,-,TRBJ1-1,TRBV11-2,CASSLDVSTEAFF,TGTGCCAGCAGCTTAGATGTTTCGACTGAAGCTTTCTTT
-,-,TRBJ1-1,TRBV28,CASKSANTEAFF,TGTGCCAGCAAGTCGGCCAACACTGAAGCTTTCTTT
TRBD2,-,TRBJ2-3,TRBV5-1,CASSTGGISTDTQYF,TGCGCCAGCAGTACGGGGGGAATTAGCACAGATACGCAGTATTTT